This T cell receptor beta chain was identified during a study of cytomegalovirus exposure and HLA in healthy donors. Across the whole study: The 500 to 750 first-cohort repertoires and the approximately 110 validation repertoires shared the same platform, a later analysis reported. Study-level findings and limits: Over 150 TCR beta chains were listed as cytomegalovirus-associated. Specificity for CMV antigens was confirmed in vitro for a few of the CMV-associated chains.

Concerning this clone: What it recognizes is unknown.

The CDR3 is 15 amino acids. Trimming stripped 2 bases from V and 1 base from J, with 11 bases between. Germline CDR1 is SGHAT and CDR2 is FQDESV (reference sequence). Produced via immunoSEQ multiplex PCR; TCRdb's table is partial and in-frame only. The table records under 95,000 clones, approximately 90% of them present only once. The TCR was taken from a man aged 25-45 years in good health and CMV-seronegative. The chain combines TRBV11-1 with TRBJ1-1; TRBD1 is a possible D gene (5 bases). The sample comprised PBMCs. The CDR3 loop is CASSLLGVENTEAFF. The CDR3 bases are TGTGCCAGCAGCTTATTAGGGGTGGAGAACACTGAAGCTTTCTTT. The full variable domain, with the rest looked up from reference TRBV11-1 and TRBJ1-1, is EAEVAQSPRYKITEKSQAVAFWCDPISGHATLYWYRQILGQGPELLVQFQDESVVDDSQLPKDRFSAERLKGVDSTLKIQPAELGDSAMYLCASSLLGVENTEAFFGQGTRLTVV.